The subject of this entry is one T cell receptor beta chain. Since no conserved phenylalanine or tryptophan closes the CDR3, a read error is the likely cause. The DNA is left out, because the CDR3 cannot be placed on it with certainty; the CDR3 is given as TCRdb lists it. Inclusive of both ends, the CDR3 amounts to 9 amino acids. In germline, CDR1 is SGHTA, CDR2 FQGNSA. The data were taken from a study of human T cells and chemical hapten exposure. About the research overall: Women made up most patients, who had alopecia areata, totalis or universalis.

Documented treatment: therapeutic diphenylcyclopropenone sensitization with weekly scalp DPC. Library preparation tagged each individual cDNA molecule with a unique molecular identifier. TCRdb re-called the reads through MiXCR, storing one row per CDR3 protein. The sample yields a few thousand distinct CDR3 sequences, around 43% seen once. This TCR was recovered from an adult with alopecia areata. Some clones in this sample may be carry-over from other donors' samples. This table probably holds off-target reads from a library built for another chain. This chain links TRBV7-2 with TRBJ2-3; the D call in the table, TRBD2, was not verified against the DNA. The sample here was whole blood, taken before DPC sensitization or 2, 6, or about 24 weeks after (not recorded which). CDR3 loop: CASSLGTNS.